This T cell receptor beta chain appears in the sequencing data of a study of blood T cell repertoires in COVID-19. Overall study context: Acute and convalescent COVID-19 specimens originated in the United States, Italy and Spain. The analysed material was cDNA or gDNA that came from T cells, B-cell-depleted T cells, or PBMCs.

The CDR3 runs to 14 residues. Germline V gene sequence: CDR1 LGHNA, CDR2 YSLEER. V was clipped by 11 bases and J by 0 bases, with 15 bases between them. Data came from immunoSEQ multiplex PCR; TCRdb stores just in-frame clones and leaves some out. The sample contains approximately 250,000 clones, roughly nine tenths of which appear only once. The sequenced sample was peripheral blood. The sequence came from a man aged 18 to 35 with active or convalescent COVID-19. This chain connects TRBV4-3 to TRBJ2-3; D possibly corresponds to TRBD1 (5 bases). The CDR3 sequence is CAASRALSTDTQYF. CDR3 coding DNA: TGCGCCGCCAGCAGGGCTTTGAGCACAGATACGCAGTATTTT.